This TCR beta chain was sequenced during a study of CD8 T cells in ankylosing spondylitis. TCRdb re-called the 5' RACE reads through MiXCR, storing one row per CDR3 protein. Found here are 150,000 to 250,000 distinct CDR3 sequences, 10% to 15% of them singletons; the top ten hold 16%. Only a few counts were recorded for this clonotype. Germline-derived CDR1 and CDR2 are SGDLS and YYNGEE. This CDR3 region has 15 residues. The ends were cut back, 3 bases at V and 5 bases at J, with 17 bases in the middle. This clonotype originated in a male donor with ankylosing spondylitis or in good health (not recorded which). The specimen was blood, either unsorted or a sorted T cell fraction (not recorded which). This sequence joins TRBV9 and TRBJ1-1; TRBD1 is a possible D gene (6 bases). CDR3 nucleotides: TGTGCCAGCAGCGCGCTACAGGGATTAGGTACTGAAGCTTTCTTT. Translation: CASSALQGLGTEAFF.